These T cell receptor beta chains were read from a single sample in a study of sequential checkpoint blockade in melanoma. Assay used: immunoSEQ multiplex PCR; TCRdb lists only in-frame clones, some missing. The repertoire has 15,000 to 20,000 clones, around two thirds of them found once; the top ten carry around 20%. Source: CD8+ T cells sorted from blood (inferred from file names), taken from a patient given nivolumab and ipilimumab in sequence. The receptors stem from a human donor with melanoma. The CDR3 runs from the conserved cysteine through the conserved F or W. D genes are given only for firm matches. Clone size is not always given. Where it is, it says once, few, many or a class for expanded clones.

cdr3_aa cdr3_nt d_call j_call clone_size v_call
CSVGGGIGAGELFF TGCAGCGTCGGGGGGGGAATTGGTGCCGGGGAGCTGTTTTTT TRBD2 TRBJ2-2 - TRBV29-1
CASSTTGGGTEAFF TGTGCCAGCAGCACGACAGGGGGCGGCACTGAAGCTTTCTTT TRBD1 TRBJ1-1 - TRBV5-4
CASSLKPRQGGYEQYF TGTGCCAGCAGCTTAAAGCCCCGACAGGGCGGCTACGAGCAGTACTTC TRBD1 TRBJ2-7 - TRBV5-6
CASRDGTDQETQYF TGTGCCAGCAGGGACGGGACAGACCAAGAGACCCAGTACTTC TRBD1 TRBJ2-5 - TRBV2
CASSLERGDEQFF TGTGCCAGCAGCTTAGAACGGGGAGACGAGCAGTTCTTC - TRBJ2-1 - TRBV7-9
CASSQASSFFDEQFF TGCGCCAGCAGCCAAGCTAGCAGTTTTTTCGATGAGCAGTTCTTC - TRBJ2-1 - TRBV4-1
CASRARGSTEAFF TGCGCCAGTAGGGCCCGGGGGAGCACTGAAGCTTTCTTT - TRBJ1-1 - TRBV4-3
CASSLGAYEQYF TGTGCCAGCAGCTTAGGAGCATACGAGCAGTACTTC - TRBJ2-7 - TRBV7-9
CASSPQGQGIGETGELFF TGTGCCAGTAGTCCCCAGGGACAGGGGATCGGAGAGACCGGGGAGCTGTTTTTT TRBD1 TRBJ2-2 - TRBV19
CASSSSGVSYNEQFF TGTGCCAGCAGCTCGAGCGGGGTATCCTACAATGAGCAGTTCTTC TRBD2 TRBJ2-1 - TRBV7-9
CASSVDTGYGYTF TGTGCCAGCAGCGTAGATACAGGGTATGGCTACACCTTC - TRBJ1-2 once TRBV9